This T cell receptor (beta chain) was observed in a study of shared clonotypes between healthy human individuals. The CDR3 has 13 residues. The germline V gene has CDR1 MDHEN and CDR2 SYDVKM. V was pared by 6 bases and J by 2 bases, with 10 bases between. CD45RO-negative, CCR7-positively selected cells formed the naive CD8 fraction, excluding terminally differentiated effector memory CD45RA+ cells. Original handling: ImmunoSEQ sequences covered only the junction and lacked quality scores; filtering therefore differed. Repertoires were generated with immunoSEQ multiplex PCR, while TCRdb's copy carries only in-frame clones and drops some. V and J calls and clone size are given by that table; D and trimming were obtained from the DNA. The data hold approximately 2,000,000 clones, with over 85% observed a single time.

The chain is built from TRBV28 and TRBJ1-1; D gene uncertain. The sequenced material came from naive CD8+ T cells from PBMCs. The sequence derives from a man in his late teens or twenties in good health. Some clones in this sample may be carry-over from other donors' samples. Written as DNA, the CDR3 is TGTGCCAGCAGCGTGACTATAAACACTGAAGCTTTCTTT. The encoded protein is CASSVTINTEAFF.